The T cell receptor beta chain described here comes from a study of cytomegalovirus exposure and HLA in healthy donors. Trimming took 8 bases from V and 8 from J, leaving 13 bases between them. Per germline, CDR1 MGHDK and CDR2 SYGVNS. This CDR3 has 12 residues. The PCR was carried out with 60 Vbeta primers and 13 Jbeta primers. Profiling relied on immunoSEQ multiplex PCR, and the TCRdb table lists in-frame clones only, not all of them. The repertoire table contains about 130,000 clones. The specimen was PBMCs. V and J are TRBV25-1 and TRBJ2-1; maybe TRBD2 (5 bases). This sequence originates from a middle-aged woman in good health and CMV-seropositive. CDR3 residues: CASSPGYHEQFF. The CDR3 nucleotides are TGTGCCAGCTCTCCGGGGTACCATGAGCAGTTCTTC.